This T cell receptor (beta chain) was sequenced in a study of blood T cell repertoires in COVID-19. Across the whole study: In each case, the material was cDNA or gDNA derived from T cells, B-cell-depleted T cells, or PBMCs.

This table comes from immunoSEQ multiplex PCR, and its TCRdb copy is limited to in-frame clones, with some not included. This sample has around 420,000 clones, with over 75% found just once. Per germline, CDR1 SGHTS and CDR2 YDEGEE. The CDR3 runs 17 residues. V lost 4 bases to trimming and J lost 2 bases; unmatched junction nucleotides: 10. Participants came from some 23 US areas, aged about 18 to 100 years. Clinical history reported by participants formed the basis on which cohorts were assigned. This chain links TRBV5-8 with TRBJ1-5; TRBD1 matches at 9 bases. Sequencing was done on a sample of PBMCs or T cells enriched from blood (not recorded which). The sequence was obtained from a woman between 40 and 55 years old with acute COVID-19. CDR3 protein: CASSRELQGAGNQPQHF. The CDR3, as DNA: TGTGCCAGCAGCCGCGAATTACAGGGGGCGGGCAATCAGCCCCAGCATTTT.